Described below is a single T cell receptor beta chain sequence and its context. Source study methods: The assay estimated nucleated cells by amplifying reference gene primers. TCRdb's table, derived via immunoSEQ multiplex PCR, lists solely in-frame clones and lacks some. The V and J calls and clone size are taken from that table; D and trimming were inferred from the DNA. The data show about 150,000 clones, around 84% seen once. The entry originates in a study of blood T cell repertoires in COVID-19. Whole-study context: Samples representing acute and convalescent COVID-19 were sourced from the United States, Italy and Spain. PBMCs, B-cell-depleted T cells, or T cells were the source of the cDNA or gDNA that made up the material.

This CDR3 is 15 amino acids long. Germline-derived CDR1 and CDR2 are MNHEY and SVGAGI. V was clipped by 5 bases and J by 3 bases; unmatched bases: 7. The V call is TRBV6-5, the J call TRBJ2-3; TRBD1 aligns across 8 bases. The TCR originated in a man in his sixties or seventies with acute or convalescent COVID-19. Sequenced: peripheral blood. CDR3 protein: CASSRDRLKTDTQYF. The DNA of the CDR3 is TGTGCCAGCAGTAGGGACAGGCTGAAGACAGATACGCAGTATTTT.